A single sample is the source of the 23 T cell receptor beta chains below, sequenced in a study of blood T cell repertoires in COVID-19. Generated by immunoSEQ multiplex PCR, the TCRdb table keeps only in-frame clones and is missing some. This table has roughly 200,000 clones, around 88% appearing once. Input material: peripheral blood. The receptors here all came from a man aged 40-50 years with active or convalescent COVID-19.

The V call is TRBV9, the J call TRBJ2-3; the match to TRBD1 covers 7 bases. The CDR3 spans 13 residues. The J segment lost 8 bases and the V segment lost 5 bases, leaving 8 bases of the junction unmatched. From germline, CDR1 is SGDLS and CDR2 YYNGEE. The CDR3 bases are TGTGCCAGCAGTTCAACAGGGGATGTTACGCAGTATTTT. Amino acid sequence: CASSSTGDVTQYF.

V is TRBV6-2 or TRBV6-3 and J is TRBJ1-2, with D perhaps TRBD1 (5 bases). The length of the CDR3 is 13 residues. The germline CDR1 and CDR2 sequences are MNHEY and SVGEGT. The V end lost 6 bases, the J end lost 4 bases, and 12 bases lay between the germline ends. CDR3 amino acids: CASSSQVAYGYTF. CDR3 DNA: TGTGCCAGCAGCTCACAGGTAGCCTATGGCTACACCTTC.

This clone was picked up one time. The J gene is TRBJ2-7, the V gene TRBV7-2, with 7 bases aligning to TRBD1. Germline V gene lookup returns CDR1 SGHTA and CDR2 FQGNSA. This CDR3 region has 12 residues. The V and J ends lost 6 bases and 12 bases, in that order; junction bases with no gene match: 11. The CDR3 DNA is TGTGCCAGCAGACTAGAACAGGGGACATCGTACTTC. Amino acid sequence: CASRLEQGTSYF.

This chain joins TRBV27 and TRBJ2-7; 13 nucleotides match TRBD2. CDR1 is MNHEY and CDR2 is SMNVEV in the germline V gene (reference sequence). Trimming at V came to 4 bases and at J to 4 bases, leaving 1 base not matched to a gene. CDR3 length: 14 residues. In nucleotides, the CDR3 is TGTGCCAGCAGTTGGACTAGCGGGAGTTACGAGCAGTACTTC. It is translated as CASSWTSGSYEQYF.

This clone was found a few times. This CDR3 reads CASSDRQGSGNTIYF. Here the CDR3 DNA reads TGTGCCAGCAGTGACAGACAGGGGTCTGGAAACACCATATATTTT. The chain couples TRBV2 to TRBJ1-3; 8 bases match TRBD1. The V gene end was trimmed by 3 bases and the J gene end by 1 base; junction bases not matched to a gene: 2. The germline CDR1 and CDR2 sequences are SNHLY and FYNNEI. The length of the CDR3 is 15 residues. Complete variable domain (other parts from reference TRBV2 and TRBJ1-3): EPEVTQTPSHQVTQMGQEVILRCVPISNHLYFYWYRQILGQKVEFLVSFYNNEISEKSEIFDDQFSVERPDGSNFTLKIRSTKLEDSAMYFCASSDRQGSGNTIYFGEGSWLTVV.

The chain recombines TRBV24-1 with TRBJ1-1, with 7 bases fitting TRBD1. V dropped 2 bases and J dropped 1; count of bases not matched to a gene: 3. Germline-derived CDR1 and CDR2 are KGHDR and SFDVKD. This CDR3 region has 15 residues. The CDR3 is CATSDSGTANTEAFF. Written as DNA, the CDR3 is TGTGCCACCAGTGATTCCGGGACAGCGAACACTGAAGCTTTCTTT.

The J gene is TRBJ1-5, the V gene TRBV27, with 7 bases lining up with TRBD1. The CDR3 is made up of 13 amino acids. The V gene's germline CDR1 is MNHEY and CDR2 SMNVEV (reference sequence). With 5 bases clipped from V and 6 bases from J, the junction kept 4 bases outside the gene matches. The CDR3 DNA follows: TGTGCCAGCAGTAACAGGGGAATTCAGCCCCAGCATTTT. This encodes CASSNRGIQPQHF.

The chain uses TRBV7-9 and TRBJ1-2; 9 nucleotides agree with TRBD1. The CDR3 length is 18 residues. CDR1 is SEHNR and CDR2 is FQNEAQ in the germline V gene (reference sequence). After removal of 5 bases from V and 1 base from J, the junction contained 14 bases not matched to a gene. CDR3 amino acids: CASSIGSGTGQGNYGYTF. CDR3 nucleotides: TGTGCCAGCAGCATAGGCTCCGGGACAGGGCAGGGTAACTATGGCTACACCTTC.

This chain joins TRBV7-9 and TRBJ2-5; 9 positions match TRBD2. This CDR3 is built from 15 residues. Trimming at V came to 6 bases and at J to 3 bases, leaving 8 bases not matched to a gene. CDR1 is SEHNR, CDR2 FQNEAQ, per germline (reference sequence). This CDR3 reads CASSNLAGEKETQYF. CDR3 DNA sequence: TGTGCCAGCAGTAACTTAGCGGGAGAGAAAGAGACCCAGTACTTC.

The chain joins TRBV7-8 to TRBJ1-2, with TRBD1 as a possible D gene (5 bases). The V end was cut by 2 bases, the J end by 6 bases, with 10 bases between. Germline V gene lookup returns CDR1 SGHVS and CDR2 FQNEAQ. CDR3 length equals 13 residues. CDR3 nucleotides: TGTGCCAGCAGCTTATCCGGGGGGAATGGCTACACCTTC. Translation gives CASSLSGGNGYTF.

The chain joins TRBV10-3 to TRBJ2-3; D is unresolved. CDR1 is ENHRY and CDR2 is SYGVKD in the germline V gene. Trimming removed 4 bases at V and 4 bases at J, with 3 bases between. This CDR3 contains 11 residues. The chain's CDR3 is CAISAADTQYF. In DNA, the CDR3 is TGTGCCATCAGTGCGGCAGATACGCAGTATTTT.

The chain recombines TRBV18 with TRBJ2-1; 10 bases fit TRBD1. CDR3 length: 15 residues. CDR1 and CDR2 (germline): KGHSH, LQKENI. V lost 10 bases and J lost 6; bases outside the gene matches: 12. CDR3 nucleotide sequence: TGTGCCACCAATCCCCGACAGGGGGCGCGCAATGAGCAGTTCTTC. Translation gives CATNPRQGARNEQFF.

This chain connects TRBV27 to TRBJ1-2; 8 bases map to TRBD1. This CDR3 spans 11 amino acids. The ends lost 3 bases at V and 14 bases at J; junction bases unmatched: 5. From germline, CDR1 is MNHEY and CDR2 SMNVEV (reference sequence). The CDR3 DNA reads as TGTGCCAGCAGTTTCAGGGGGCTATTTACCTTC. Translation: CASSFRGLFTF.

The chain carries TRBV11-2 and TRBJ2-7; possibly TRBD1 for D (6 bases). There are 14 residues in the CDR3. From germline, CDR1 is SGHAT and CDR2 FQNNGV. Trimming cost V 3 bases and J 3 bases, with 12 bases left between them. CDR3 sequence (DNA): TGTGCCAGCAGCTTCGCGTCACAGGGCTACGAGCAGTACTTC. This codes for CASSFASQGYEQYF. Drawing the rest from reference TRBV11-2 and TRBJ2-7, the complete variable domain is EAGVAQSPRYKIIEKRQSVAFWCNPISGHATLYWYQQILGQGPKLLIQFQNNGVVDDSQLPKDRFSAERLKGVDSTLKIQPAKLEDSAVYLCASSFASQGYEQYFGPGTRLTVT.

The chain recombines TRBV11-2 with TRBJ2-2; D not resolved. The CDR3 length is 16 residues. In germline, CDR1 is SGHAT, CDR2 FQNNGV. Trimming shortened V by 0 bases and J by 2 bases, and 10 bases separated the two germline ends. The CDR3 sequence: CASSLDLGHNTGELFF. DNA of the CDR3: TGTGCCAGCAGCTTAGATCTGGGCCACAACACCGGGGAGCTGTTTTTT.

The table lists this clone with a count of one. V and J are TRBV5-1 and TRBJ2-6; D is unresolved. Germline lookup yields CDR1 SGHRS and CDR2 YFSETQ. CDR3 length: 19 amino acids. V lost 1 base and J lost 4, with 21 bases in between. CDR3 protein: CASSLMATISIQGANVLTF. The CDR3 nucleotides are TGCGCCAGCAGCTTGATGGCCACGATCTCCATTCAAGGGGCCAACGTCCTGACTTTC.

V is TRBV7-3 and J is TRBJ2-7; D might be TRBD1 (6 bases). Germline CDR1 SGHTA, CDR2 FQGTGA. The CDR3 is made up of 13 amino acids. Trimming removed 5 bases at V and 4 bases at J, with 12 bases between. This CDR3 reads CASSLKDSYEQYF. CDR3 nucleotide sequence: TGTGCCAGCAGCCTCAAGGACAGTTACGAGCAGTACTTC.

The chain employs TRBV5-1 and TRBJ1-4; 8 bases agree with TRBD1. This CDR3 spans 15 amino acids. From germline, CDR1 is SGHRS and CDR2 YFSETQ. Germline trimming cut 5 bases from V and 7 bases from J; bases unmatched to any gene: 10. The CDR3 sequence is CASSATTGVAEKLFF. The CDR3 DNA reads as TGCGCCAGCAGTGCCACGACAGGGGTTGCTGAAAAACTGTTTTTT. Complete variable domain (other parts from reference TRBV5-1 and TRBJ1-4): KAGVTQTPRYLIKTRGQQVTLSCSPISGHRSVSWYQQTPGQGLQFLFEYFSETQRNKGNFPGRFSGRQFSNSRSEMNVSTLELGDSALYLCASSATTGVAEKLFFGSGTQLSVL.

This chain connects TRBV4-2 to TRBJ2-5, with a tentative D call TRBD2 (5 bases). CDR1 and CDR2 from the germline V gene are LGHNA and YNFKEQ. There are 15 residues in the CDR3. Trimming cost V 4 bases and J 2 bases, with 14 bases left between them. This CDR3 is CASSLSPGSQETQYF. The CDR3 coding sequence is TGTGCCAGCAGCCTATCGCCGGGGTCTCAAGAGACCCAGTACTTC.

This clone showed up just a few times. V gene TRBV3-1 (or the pseudogene TRBV3-2) combines with J gene TRBJ2-7; possible D gene TRBD2, 6 bases. V lost 8 bases and J lost 6, with 20 bases in between. This CDR3 spans 14 amino acids. Germline V gene lookup returns CDR1 LGHDT and CDR2 YNNKEL (reference sequence). The CDR3 DNA is TGTGCCAGCTCGGGAGTGGCAGGGACGAGCGAGCAGTACTTC. Translation gives CASSGVAGTSEQYF.

This clone has more than one count but fewer than ten. V is TRBV2 and J is TRBJ2-3; D gene unclear. The V gene lost 4 bases and the J gene lost 6 bases, with 11 bases spanning the gap. Germline loops: CDR1 SNHLY, CDR2 FYNNEI. CDR3 length: 13 residues. CDR3 residues: CASSVRPEDTQYF. The DNA of the CDR3 is TGTGCCAGCAGTGTTCGTCCGGAGGATACGCAGTATTTT.

The chain carries TRBV5-1 and TRBJ1-1; a possible D gene is TRBD1 (5 bases). V was trimmed by 2 bases and J by 6 bases, leaving 20 bases between them. CDR3 length equals 16 residues. The germline V gene encodes CDR1 SGHRS and CDR2 YFSETQ. Here the CDR3 reads CASSFSSMALGPEAFF. For the CDR3, the DNA is TGCGCCAGCAGCTTTTCCTCGATGGCTTTGGGGCCTGAAGCTTTCTTT. The entire variable domain, with the rest obtained from reference TRBV5-1 and TRBJ1-1, is as follows: KAGVTQTPRYLIKTRGQQVTLSCSPISGHRSVSWYQQTPGQGLQFLFEYFSETQRNKGNFPGRFSGRQFSNSRSEMNVSTLELGDSALYLCASSFSSMALGPEAFFGQGTRLTVV.

The chain is built from TRBV19 and TRBJ1-2; the D gene is possibly TRBD1 (6 bases). CDR1 and CDR2 from the germline V gene are LNHDA and SQIVND (reference sequence). V was trimmed by 5 bases and J by 4 bases, leaving 17 bases between them. The CDR3 covers 15 residues. The CDR3 DNA reads as TGTGCCAGTAGTGCAGAACCGGGACAACCCTATGGCTACACCTTC. As protein: CASSAEPGQPYGYTF.